Below, 19 T cell receptor beta chains from the same sample are listed, as sequenced in a study of CD8+CD57+ T cells in acquired aplastic anemia. Both TCR beta VDJ combination and CDR3 sequence profiling were carried out. Genomic DNA was the template for this profiling. TCRdb itself ran the reads through MiXCR, one entry per CDR3 protein. The data hold about 210,000 distinct CDR3 sequences, with roughly 57% observed a single time. Material for sequencing was sorted CD4+, CD8+, or CD8+CD57+ T cells (not recorded which) from PBMCs. The receptors stem from a human donor in good health.

To note about this clonotype: At one end, the junction sequence differs from germline, possibly due to a read error. The rearrangement links TRBV10-3 to TRBJ1-2; maybe TRBD1 (6 bases). This CDR3 is 15 amino acids long. Germline CDR1 reads ENHRY; CDR2 reads SYGVKD. CDR3 sequence (DNA): TGTGCCAGCAGTGAACACAGGGAAGGGACCTATGGCTACACCTTC. Its translation: CASSEHREGTYGYTF.

The J gene is TRBJ1-1, the V gene TRBV19; TRBD1 is a possible D gene (5 bases). CDR1 and CDR2 from the germline V gene are LNHDA and SQIVND (reference sequence). The length of the CDR3 is 13 residues. Trimming removed 6 bases at V and 4 bases at J, with 12 bases between. In nucleotides, the CDR3 is TGTGCCAGTAGGCGACAGTTCGGCACTGAAGCTTTCTTT. Protein: CASRRQFGTEAFF.

This clonotype was found many times. The chain combines TRBV20-1 with TRBJ2-4; 12 bases line up with TRBD1. Germline CDR1 DFQATT, CDR2 SNEGSKA (reference sequence). Trimming cost V 6 bases and J 3 bases; bases outside gene matches: 12. This CDR3 contains 17 residues. CDR3 sequence reads: CSAQAGQGAYGKNIQYF. Written as DNA, the CDR3 is TGCAGTGCCCAGGCGGGACAGGGGGCGTACGGCAAAAACATTCAGTACTTC.

This rearrangement joins TRBV2 to TRBJ1-3; TRBD1 might be the D (5 bases). Germline values: CDR1 SNHLY, CDR2 FYNNEI. The ends were cut back, 7 bases at V and 7 bases at J, with 17 bases in the middle. The CDR3 runs to 14 residues. CDR3 nucleotide sequence: TGTGCCAGCACTGGGACTGCACCCCCGAACACCATATATTTT. Translating it yields CASTGTAPPNTIYF.

The V gene is TRBV7-3, the J gene TRBJ2-5, with TRBD2 matching over 9 bases. The DNA matches TRBJ2-1 better at its end, which makes the J call doubtful. The CDR3 runs to 15 residues. Germline V gene data show CDR1 as SGHTA and CDR2 as FQGTGA. CDR3 in amino acids: CASRQGAGGPYEQFF. The CDR3 DNA reads TGTGCCAGCAGACAAGGGGCGGGGGGGCCCTATGAGCAGTTCTTC.

To note about this clonotype: One junction end disagrees with the germline gene, perhaps due to a read error. The gene calls are TRBV10-1 and TRBJ2-5, with D hard to call. CDR1 is WNHNN, CDR2 SYGVQD, per germline (reference sequence). The CDR3 runs 14 residues. This chain's CDR3 is CASSPYGPQETQYF. The DNA of the CDR3 is TGTGCCAGCTCCCCATACGGCCCCCAAGAGACCCAGTACTTC.

Comment on this clonotype: Compared with germline, one end of the junction differs, possibly owing to a read error. This rearrangement joins TRBV7-9 to TRBJ1-6; D remains unclear. Germline CDR1 is SEHNR and CDR2 is FQNEAQ (reference sequence). The CDR3 consists of 13 residues. CDR3 residues: CASSLAPGSLLHF. The CDR3 DNA reads as TGTGCCAGCAGCTTAGCGCCCGGTTCACTCCTCCACTTT.

This chain joins TRBV20-1 and TRBJ1-1; D possibly corresponds to TRBD1 (5 bases). Trimming took 1 base from V and 3 from J, leaving 6 bases between them. Looked up from germline, CDR1 is DFQATT and CDR2 is SNEGSKA (reference sequence). The CDR3 consists of 12 residues. The CDR3 loop is CSARGDHTEAFF. The CDR3 DNA reads TGCAGTGCTAGAGGGGACCACACTGAAGCTTTCTTT.

Points on this clonotype: Its ends do not fully match the called genes, so a read error is possible. The chain recombines TRBV27 with TRBJ2-7; D may be TRBD2 (7 bases). Germline CDR1 MNHEY, CDR2 SMNVEV (reference sequence). The CDR3 is 11 amino acids. The CDR3 reads CASSVGGERYF. The CDR3 region has the DNA TGTGCCAGCAGTGTAGGGGGGGAGCGGTACTTC.

This clonotype was seen at least ten times. The chain is built from TRBV5-1 and TRBJ2-7; 11 bases match TRBD2. The CDR3 is 15 residues long. Germline loops: CDR1 SGHRS, CDR2 YFSETQ. V was pared by 1 base and J by 5 bases, with 5 bases of the junction left unmatched. The CDR3: CASSLTSGRQDEQYF. CDR3 nucleotide sequence: TGCGCCAGCAGCTTGACTAGCGGGAGACAGGACGAGCAGTACTTC.

In this sample, this clonotype turned up many times. V and J are TRBV11-2 and TRBJ1-1; 7 bases align to TRBD1. V lost 7 bases, J lost 8 bases, and 10 bases stayed unmatched. Germline-derived CDR1 and CDR2 are SGHAT and FQNNGV. This CDR3 region has 13 residues. The CDR3 loop reads CASKSGGVDEAFF. The DNA for the CDR3 is TGTGCCAGCAAGTCAGGGGGGGTGGACGAAGCTTTCTTT.

The V gene is TRBV29-1, the J gene TRBJ1-2; D perhaps matches TRBD1 (5 bases). V dropped 3 bases and J dropped 6 bases, with 8 bases sitting between them. Germline CDR1 reads SQVTM; CDR2 reads ANQGSEA. The CDR3 sequence is 11 residues long. The chain's CDR3 is CSVEGRDGYTF. The CDR3 coding sequence is TGCAGCGTTGAGGGACGCGATGGCTACACCTTC.

This clonotype was counted ten times or more. The rearrangement joins TRBV9 to TRBJ2-5, with unresolved D. CDR1 and CDR2 from the germline V gene are SGDLS and YYNGEE. This CDR3 region has 13 residues. Trimming cost V 3 bases and J 5 bases, with 11 bases left between them. The CDR3 spells CASSDTYRETQYF. The DNA for the CDR3 is TGTGCCAGCAGCGATACGTATAGGGAGACCCAGTACTTC.

This chain links TRBV5-1 with TRBJ1-1; D is unclear. V gave up 0 bases and J gave up 5 bases, with 17 bases separating them. The CDR3 is 16 residues long. Looked up from germline, CDR1 is SGHRS and CDR2 is YFSETQ. The CDR3 DNA reads TGCGCCAGCAGCTTGGCCGAGGTAGGCCTAATAACTGAAGCTTTCTTT. Encoded protein: CASSLAEVGLITEAFF. Drawing the rest from reference TRBV5-1 and TRBJ1-1, the complete variable domain is KAGVTQTPRYLIKTRGQQVTLSCSPISGHRSVSWYQQTPGQGLQFLFEYFSETQRNKGNFPGRFSGRQFSNSRSEMNVSTLELGDSALYLCASSLAEVGLITEAFFGQGTRLTVV.

This clonotype has more than one count but fewer than ten. The chain employs TRBV7-9 and TRBJ1-2, with TRBD1 matching 12 bases. V lost 2 bases to trimming and J lost 2 bases; unmatched junction nucleotides: 6. Looked up from germline, CDR1 is SEHNR and CDR2 is FQNEAQ (reference sequence). CDR3 length: 17 residues. DNA for the CDR3: TGTGCCAGCAGCTTAAGGGACAGGGGGCAGCTCAACTATGGCTACACCTTC. This sequence encodes CASSLRDRGQLNYGYTF. Full variable domain (remainder filled in from reference TRBV7-9 and TRBJ1-2): DTGVSQNPRHKITKRGQNVTFRCDPISEHNRLYWYRQTLGQGPEFLTYFQNEAQLEKSRLLSDRFSAERPKGSFSTLEIQRTEQGDSAMYLCASSLRDRGQLNYGYTFGSGTRLTVV.

For this clonotype: Given the absence of the conserved phenylalanine or tryptophan at the CDR3 end, a read error is likely. The chain combines TRBV7-2 with TRBJ1-6; 7 positions match TRBD1. The germline V gene encodes CDR1 SGHTA and CDR2 FQGNSA. The trim removed 4 bases at V and 9 bases at J, leaving 9 bases unmatched. The CDR3 runs to 15 residues. The CDR3 region has the DNA TGTGCCAGCAGCTCAACTACAGGGGTGGGTTCACCCCTCCACTCT. This encodes CASSSTTGVGSPLHS.

The rearrangement uses TRBV9 and TRBJ2-2, with D possibly being TRBD2 (7 bases). CDR3 length: 16 amino acids. Germline loops: CDR1 SGDLS, CDR2 YYNGEE. The germline V and J ends were trimmed by 0 bases and 4 bases, with 13 bases remaining between them. CDR3 sequence (DNA): TGTGCCAGCAGCGTAGTTTGGGGGGGCGGCACCGGGGAGCTGTTTTTT. Amino acids: CASSVVWGGGTGELFF.

This clonotype appeared a few times. DNA of the CDR3: TGTGCCAGCAGCTTCAAGGGTGTAGATATACAGTACTTC. Translating it yields CASSFKGVDIQYF. The chain is built from TRBV7-2 and TRBJ2-7; unclear D gene. Trimming removed 3 bases at V and 10 bases at J, with 16 bases between. This CDR3 is built from 13 residues. The V gene's germline CDR1 is SGHTA and CDR2 FQGNSA.

The table lists this clonotype with many counts. V usage is TRBV7-9 and J usage is TRBJ1-2; D may be TRBD1 (5 bases). V lost 6 bases and J 3 bases, leaving 14 bases between the germline ends. The germline V gene has CDR1 SEHNR and CDR2 FQNEAQ (reference sequence). The CDR3 has 14 amino acids. The CDR3 region has the DNA TGTGCCAGCAGGCTCTCCGGGACGGACTATGGCTACACCTTC. It is translated as CASRLSGTDYGYTF.